This TCR beta chain emerged from a study of CD8+ T cells in alopecia areata. Study details: Those treated were given oral tofacitinib at 5 to 10 mg twice daily. Study-wide points: Many expanded lesional clones stayed in scalp and blood while on tofacitinib. Higher clonality and more expanded CD8+ clones appeared in lesional than normal scalp.

Reverse transcription of extracted RNA yielded cDNA, which provided the sequencing template. Measured with immunoSEQ multiplex PCR; TCRdb has only the in-frame clones, and not every one. The profile covers some 120,000 clones, with around 60% appearing a single time and under 7.5% taken by the ten largest. A remark on this clone: Its target is not known.

The CDR3 covers 15 residues. The ends lost 5 bases at V and 10 bases at J; junction bases unmatched: 8. Germline lookup yields CDR1 SGHAT and CDR2 FQNNGV. Stated treatment: oral pan-JAK inhibitor, 5-10 mg twice daily. The material sequenced was CD4+ T cells sorted from blood, taken at week 4, from a patient treated with tofacitinib. The V gene is TRBV11-2, the J gene TRBJ2-1; the match to TRBD2 covers 13 bases. The sequence derives from a human donor with alopecia areata. The CDR3 region is CASSTLAGGPGEQFF. The CDR3 nucleotides read TGTGCCAGCAGCACACTAGCGGGAGGGCCTGGGGAGCAGTTCTTC.